This record concerns one TCR beta chain sequence. CDR1 and CDR2 (germline): SQVTM, ANQGSEA. The CDR3 extends over 15 amino acids. Trimming shortened V by 4 bases and J by 6 bases, and 19 bases separated the two germline ends. This sample is part of a study of T cell changes during pregnancy in multiple sclerosis. The protocol was immunoSEQ multiplex PCR, while the TCRdb copy is restricted to in-frame clones and leaves out a portion. The sample carries 15,000 to 20,000 clones, 80% to 90% recorded once. The TCR comes from a female donor in good health, enrolled as a control in a pregnancy study. The J gene is TRBJ2-1, the V gene TRBV29-1, with D perhaps TRBD2 (7 bases). Sequenced here: CD8+ T cells from peripheral blood mononuclear cells, sampled in the third trimester of pregnancy. CDR3 sequence: CSVVRGRVSSNEQFF. The CDR3 region has the DNA TGCAGCGTTGTGCGGGGGCGAGTTTCTTCCAATGAGCAGTTCTTC.